The 3 T cell receptor beta chains below come from one sample, sequenced in a study of tumor-infiltrating lymphocytes in primary liver carcinoma. From about 19-30 mg of unsorted bulk tissue, DNA and RNA were co-extracted together. The authors made TCR beta cDNA from around 500 ng total RNA with a constant-region primer. Three-round nested multiplex PCR performed with slightly modified ARM-PCR produced the TCR beta libraries. Both of the initial two PCR rounds ran for about 9 cycles and employed TRBV1-TRBV30 forward primers alongside a C-beta reverse primer. In TCRdb, the multiplex PCR reads were re-called with MiXCR into one record per CDR3 protein. The repertoire consists of under 150,000 distinct CDR3 sequences, with about two thirds occurring once and the leading ten covering over 8%. Sequencing was done on a sample of tumor-adjacent normal liver tissue. The receptor source for this set is a woman aged 60-75 years with primary liver carcinoma and hepatitis B virus infection.

In this sample, this clonotype turned up once. This may be a read error, as it is one base from a much larger clone. The chain uses TRBV7-9 and TRBJ1-4, with a possible D match to TRBD1 (5 bases). This CDR3 is 16 amino acids long. Trimming removed 5 bases at V and 2 bases at J, with 15 bases between. Germline V gene lookup returns CDR1 SEHNR and CDR2 FQNEAQ (reference sequence). CDR3 loop: CASSQGRAFTNEKLFF. CDR3 nucleotide sequence: TGTGCCAGCAGCCAGGGCAGGGCCTTTACTAATGAAAAACTGTTTTTT.

The chain links TRBV2 to TRBJ2-2; D is perhaps TRBD2 (6 bases). There are 14 residues in the CDR3. V lost 5 bases and J 6 bases, leaving 13 bases between the germline ends. Germline V CDR1 and CDR2: SNHLY, FYNNEI. CDR3 sequence reads: CASSQDYFPGELFF. For the CDR3, the DNA is TGTGCCAGCAGTCAGGACTATTTCCCCGGGGAGCTGTTTTTT.

As for this clonotype: An end of the junction does not agree with germline; a read error may underlie this. The gene calls are TRBV6-6 and TRBJ2-2; TRBD2 aligns across 8 bases. Germline CDR1 is MNHNY and CDR2 is SVGAGI (reference sequence). The CDR3 spans 23 residues. CDR3 DNA sequence: TGTGCAAGCAGTCCATCACCCTTCGTCCCGGGACTAGTGGTAGGGCCGGTCACCGGGGAGCTGTTTTTT. Translated: CASSPSPFVPGLVVGPVTGELFF.